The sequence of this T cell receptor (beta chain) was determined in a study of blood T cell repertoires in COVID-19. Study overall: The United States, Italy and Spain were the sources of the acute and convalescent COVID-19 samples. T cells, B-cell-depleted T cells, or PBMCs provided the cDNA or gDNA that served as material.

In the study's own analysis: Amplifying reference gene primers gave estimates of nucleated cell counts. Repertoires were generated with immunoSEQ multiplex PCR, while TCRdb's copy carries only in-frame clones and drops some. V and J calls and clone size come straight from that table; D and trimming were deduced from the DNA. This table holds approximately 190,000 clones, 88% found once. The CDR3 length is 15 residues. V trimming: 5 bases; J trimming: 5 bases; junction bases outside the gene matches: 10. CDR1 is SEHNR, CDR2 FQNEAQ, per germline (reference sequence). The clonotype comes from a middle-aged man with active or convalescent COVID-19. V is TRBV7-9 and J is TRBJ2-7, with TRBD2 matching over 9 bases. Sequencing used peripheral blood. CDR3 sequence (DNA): TGTGCCAGCAGCGCTATCGGGACTAGCCTTCACGAGCAGTACTTC. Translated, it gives CASSAIGTSLHEQYF.